This note documents a single T cell receptor beta chain sequence. The specificity of this receptor is unknown. Base qualities are not recorded, but no much larger clone differs from it by a single base. The CDR3 measures 14 amino acids from cysteine to phenylalanine. CDR3 DNA only is kept here, 42 bases in frame from base 1. The V and J ends are trimmed by 4 bases and 2 bases, leaving 13 bases between them. CDR1 SGHRS and CDR2 YFSETQ were looked up in the germline V gene. Library creation used the immunoSEQ multiplex PCR assay. The study's processing was this. A statistical classification framework was developed to diagnose cytomegalovirus status using the catalog of TCR beta chain sequences. In TCRdb, the immuneACCESS table is reduced to in-frame sequences with V and J assigned. These tables do not hold every clone; where another copy was compared, an unresolved V gene accounts for under half, and the others remain unexplained. The V and J calls and the clone size are those of that table, but D and trimming were determined from the DNA. In this sample the table shows roughly 150,000 clones, roughly 80% of which occur a single time. Roughly 10% of the sample rests with the top ten.

The data derive from a study of cytomegalovirus exposure and HLA in healthy donors (dated by TCRdb to about 2017). Turning to the overall study: According to a later analysis, the approximately 130 validation repertoires were produced on the same platform as the 700 or so repertoires of the first cohort. The study was designed to test whether signatures of past pathogen exposure could be identified by cataloging public T cell receptors. In addition to the first cohort of 666 subjects, a separate validation cohort of approximately 130 different subjects was used. High-throughput TCR immunosequencing, statistical association of individual TCRs with disease status, and machine learning were combined to predict cytomegalovirus infection status. Overall results and qualifications from the work: In a later analysis, TCRs clustered in the first cohort were found to also tend to co-occur in the approximately 120 validation repertoires, with 85% to 95% of cluster scores above 0. A few of the identified cytomegalovirus-associated TCR beta chains were confirmed in vitro to be specific for cytomegalovirus antigens. While some public TCRs were present in many individuals, most TCR sequences turned up only very rarely across donors. The study listed 170 or so TCR beta chains as associated with cytomegalovirus. It was suggested by the authors that the approach could potentially be generalized to other disease states and immunological phenotypes. Cytomegalovirus status was reported to be diagnosed by the classifier with high specificity and sensitivity in both the original and validation cohorts. All 110 or so repertoires were used to score co-occurrence in the validation cohort in a later analysis, because that analysis had no HLA typing for the cohort.

The donors belonged to the validation cohort of around 130 subjects, which was separate from the approximately 700-subject first cohort. The chain couples TRBV5-1 to TRBJ2-7, with a tentative D gene TRBD1 over 5 matching bases. The sequenced sample consisted of PBMCs. This receptor was identified in a man younger than 40 in good health and CMV-seropositive. The bases read TGCGCCAGCAGCCCAGCCGGACAAACCTACGAGCAGTACTTC. This is translated as CASSPAGQTYEQYF.